This TCR beta chain was profiled in a study of spatial heterogeneity in lung cancer. Across the study: Available follow-up PBMC samples were sequenced, at a median of about 2 years post-resection. Whole-study findings and limits: Blood contained ubiquitous expanded tumor TCRs more at resection than at follow-up.

This clonotype occurred many times. No antigen is known for it. The time point was: blood at routine non-recurrence follow-up after resection. Tumor, nontumor lung or frozen PBMC supplied whole RNA that was sequenced unsorted. J was trimmed by 3 bases and V by 6 bases; bases with no gene match: 11. Looked up from germline, CDR1 is MDHEN and CDR2 is SYDVKM. The CDR3 covers 17 residues. In the library, each TCR cDNA molecule bore its own unique molecular identifier. TCRdb redid the calling of the 5' RACE reads with MiXCR, one entry per CDR3 protein. Of around 110,000 distinct CDR3 sequences in the sample, 9% to 15% are singletons; the top ten hold 16%.

The chain recombines TRBV28 with TRBJ1-2; 12 positions match TRBD1. Sequencing was performed on PBMCs, taken at follow-up. The TCR sequence derives from a male donor with early-stage non-small cell lung cancer. CDR3 in amino acids: CASRPPGTGGAYYGYTF. The DNA of the CDR3 is TGTGCCAGCAGGCCCCCCGGGACAGGGGGCGCGTACTATGGCTACACCTTC.